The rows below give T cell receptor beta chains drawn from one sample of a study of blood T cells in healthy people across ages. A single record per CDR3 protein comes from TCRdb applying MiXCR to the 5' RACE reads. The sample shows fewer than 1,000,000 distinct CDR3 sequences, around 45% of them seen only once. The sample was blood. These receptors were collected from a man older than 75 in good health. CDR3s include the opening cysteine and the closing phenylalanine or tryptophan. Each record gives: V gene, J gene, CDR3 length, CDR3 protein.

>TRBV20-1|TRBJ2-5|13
CSVGGDSQETQYF
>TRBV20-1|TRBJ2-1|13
CSALGGSANEQFF
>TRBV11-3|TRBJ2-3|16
CASSPPSGSPTDTQYF
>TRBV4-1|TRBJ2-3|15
CASSQDPGPTDTQYF
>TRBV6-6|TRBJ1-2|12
CASSDRGYGYTF
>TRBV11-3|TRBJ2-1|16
CASSSKGLAGVNEQFF
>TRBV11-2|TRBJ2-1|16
CASSARDRETYNEQFF
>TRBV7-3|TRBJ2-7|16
CASSSRPGGGVHEQYF
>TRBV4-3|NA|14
CASSQEYRDNEQYF
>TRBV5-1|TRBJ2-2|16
CASRLAGGLDTGELFF
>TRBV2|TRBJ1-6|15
CASRQTGQGNSPLHF
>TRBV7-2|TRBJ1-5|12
CAGSDRDRTRHF
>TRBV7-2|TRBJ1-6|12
CASSLILSPLHF
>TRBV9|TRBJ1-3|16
CASSAEDRSSGNTIYF
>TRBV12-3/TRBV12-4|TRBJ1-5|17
CASSPYPGQALGQPQHF
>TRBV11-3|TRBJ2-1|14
CASSSGTLDNEQFF
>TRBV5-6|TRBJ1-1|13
CASSPSTGTEAFF
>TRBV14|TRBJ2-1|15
CASSRGGMLYNEQFF
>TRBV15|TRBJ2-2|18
CATSSGLLSGGERGELFF
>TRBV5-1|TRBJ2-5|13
CASSKSPGETQYF
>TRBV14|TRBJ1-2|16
CASSQRGVQEDYGYTF
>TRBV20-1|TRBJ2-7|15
CSATADIRMSYEQYF
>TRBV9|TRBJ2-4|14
CASSVRGGVDIQYF
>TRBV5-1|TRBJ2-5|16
CASSDEAGSFVETQYF
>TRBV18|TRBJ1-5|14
CASSPAEINQPQHF
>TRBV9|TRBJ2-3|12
CASDQPTDTQYF
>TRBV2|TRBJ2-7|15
CASSTGLADTYEQYF
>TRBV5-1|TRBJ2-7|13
CASSAGYLYEQYF
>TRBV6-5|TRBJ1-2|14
CASSKAGGNYGYTF
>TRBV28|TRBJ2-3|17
CASSIPTQGAGTDTQYF
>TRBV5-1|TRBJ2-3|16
CASSWGLAESTDTQYF
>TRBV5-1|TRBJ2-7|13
CASSLDGFYEQYF
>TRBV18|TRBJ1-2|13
CASSPEVDYGYTF
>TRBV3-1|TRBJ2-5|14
CASSQEWQGETQYF
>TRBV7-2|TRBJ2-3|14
CASSGLSSTDTQYF
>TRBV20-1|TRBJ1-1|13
CRALGAGDTEAFF
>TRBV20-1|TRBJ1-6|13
CSARGQGASPLHF
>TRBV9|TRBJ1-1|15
CASSLTGDMNTEAFF
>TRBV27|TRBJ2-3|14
CASSLSQNGDTQYF
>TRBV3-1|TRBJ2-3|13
CASSQTRTDTQYF
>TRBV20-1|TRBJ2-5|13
CSALGTYQETQYF
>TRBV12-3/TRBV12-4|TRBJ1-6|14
CASQTRDNLGTLHF
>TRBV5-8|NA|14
CASSWGRGDYEQYF
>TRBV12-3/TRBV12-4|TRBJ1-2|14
CASSPLGGRRGYTF
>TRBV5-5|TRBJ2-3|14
CASSPGQGIDTQYF
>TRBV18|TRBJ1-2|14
CASSPETGQYGYTF
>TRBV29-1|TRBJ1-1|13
CSVVVPPGTEAFF